This T cell receptor beta chain stems from a study of a mutant IDH1 vaccine in newly diagnosed glioma. The germline gives CDR1 SGHDT, CDR2 YYEEEE. This CDR3 is 14 amino acids long. Trimming removed 4 bases at V and 3 bases at J, with 13 bases between. Details on this clone: The antigen is unknown.

Only in-frame clones appear in the TCRdb table, and some are missing; sequencing was by immunoSEQ multiplex PCR. The repertoire holds 100,000 to 120,000 clones, 90% seen once, with roughly 0.55% in the top ten. Indicated time point: week 11, during vaccination. It was 300 ug of mutant IDH1 20-mer peptide that made up each vaccine dose, given with topical imiquimod. Specimen: PBMCs, collected from a glioma patient whose treatment included an IDH1 peptide vaccine. This TCR was sampled from a woman in her 50s with glioma. V gene TRBV5-6 combines with J gene TRBJ1-2; D gene uncertain. The CDR3 reads CASSPGSHYYGYTF. The CDR3, as DNA: TGTGCCAGCAGCCCCGGGTCGCACTACTATGGCTACACCTTC.